The 12 T cell receptor beta chains reported below all come from one sample, sequenced in a study of blood T cell repertoires in COVID-19. Profiling relied on immunoSEQ multiplex PCR, and the TCRdb table lists in-frame clones only, not all of them. The repertoire holds 150,000 to 200,000 clones, with roughly four fifths as singletons. Sequenced input: peripheral blood. The origin of the receptors is a woman in her 70s with COVID-19, enrolled during active disease.

V gene TRBV3-1 (or the pseudogene TRBV3-2) combines with J gene TRBJ2-3; D not resolved. This CDR3 is 15 amino acids long. CDR1 and CDR2 (germline): LGHDT, YNNKEL (reference sequence). V shed 4 bases and J shed 0 bases, with 11 bases lying between them. The CDR3 here is CASSLAFSSTDTQYF. In DNA, the CDR3 is TGTGCCAGCAGCCTGGCCTTTTCTAGCACAGATACGCAGTATTTT.

The V call is TRBV2, the J call TRBJ2-3; the match to TRBD2 covers 12 bases. This CDR3 is built from 16 residues. V shed 6 bases, J shed 2 bases, and the junction held 6 bases outside the gene matches. In germline, CDR1 is SNHLY, CDR2 FYNNEI. The DNA of the CDR3 is TGTGCCAGCAGGGTCGGACTAGCGGGACTCACAGATACGCAGTATTTT. Residues: CASRVGLAGLTDTQYF.

This rearrangement joins TRBV28 to TRBJ1-6; tentatively, D is TRBD1 (5 bases). Looked up from germline, CDR1 is MDHEN and CDR2 is SYDVKM. The length of the CDR3 is 13 residues. The V end lost 10 bases, the J end lost 6 bases, and 13 bases lay between the germline ends. CDR3 region: CANGGGPNSPLHF. The CDR3 DNA reads TGTGCCAATGGCGGGGGACCTAATTCACCCCTCCACTTT.

V and J are TRBV28 and TRBJ2-7; 7 nucleotides align to TRBD1. Looked up from germline, CDR1 is MDHEN and CDR2 is SYDVKM. This CDR3 spans 14 amino acids. The junction had 13 bases not matched to a gene; V was cut back by 7 bases and J by 7 bases. DNA of the CDR3: TGTGCCAGCATAGGTGGGACAGCCCTACGAGAGCAGTACTTC. This gives the protein CASIGGTALREQYF.

This chain connects TRBV24-1 to TRBJ2-5; 7 bases fit TRBD1. This CDR3 is built from 15 residues. The germline CDR1 and CDR2 sequences are KGHDR and SFDVKD. V was pared by 4 bases and J by 5 bases, with 9 bases of the junction left unmatched. This CDR3 reads CATSELGGAWETQYF. The CDR3, as DNA: TGTGCCACCAGTGAACTAGGGGGCGCTTGGGAGACCCAGTACTTC.

About this clone itself: Different DNA sequences within this sample yield the same CDR3. The genes are TRBV12-3 or TRBV12-4 and TRBJ2-7, with D perhaps TRBD2 (5 bases). Trimming pared 4 bases from V and 7 bases from J, leaving 8 bases between. The CDR3 is made up of 11 amino acids. The CDR3 coding sequence is TGTGCCAGCAGTTATTCGGGGGAGCAGTACTTC. This encodes CASSYSGEQYF.

The V gene is TRBV2, the J gene TRBJ2-2; possible D gene TRBD1, 5 bases. V shed 0 bases and J shed 0 bases, with 11 bases lying between them. The length of the CDR3 is 17 residues. Germline V gene sequence: CDR1 SNHLY, CDR2 FYNNEI. The CDR3 nucleotides read TGTGCCAGCAGTGAAGCGCTATGGGGCTCGAACACCGGGGAGCTGTTTTTT. Its translation is CASSEALWGSNTGELFF.

The V gene is TRBV27, the J gene TRBJ2-1; D unresolved. Trimming took off 10 bases at V and 4 bases at J, with 8 bases between the two ends. The CDR3 length is 11 residues. Germline CDR1 MNHEY, CDR2 SMNVEV (reference sequence). The CDR3: CATAVYNEQFF. The DNA of the CDR3 is TGTGCCACCGCAGTATACAATGAGCAGTTCTTC.

The rearrangement links TRBV10-3 to TRBJ2-2; TRBD1 aligns across 7 bases. J gave up 1 base and V 8 bases, and 4 bases lay outside the gene matches. Germline V lookup: CDR1 ENHRY, CDR2 SYGVKD. The CDR3 extends over 14 amino acids. The CDR3 here is CAIRRDRNTGELFF. The CDR3 coding sequence is TGTGCCATCCGCCGGGACAGGAACACCGGGGAGCTGTTTTTT.

This rearrangement joins TRBV7-9 to TRBJ1-1; D is perhaps TRBD1 (6 bases). V was pared by 5 bases and J by 6 bases, with 25 bases between. Germline V gene sequence: CDR1 SEHNR, CDR2 FQNEAQ (reference sequence). The CDR3 runs 17 residues. The CDR3 sequence is CASSRTGRAGRRAEAFF. The CDR3 DNA follows: TGTGCCAGCAGCCGAACAGGGCGAGCCGGCCGAAGGGCTGAAGCTTTCTTT.

Comment on this clone: The identical CDR3 is also encoded by other nucleotide sequences in the sample. The V call is TRBV7-9, the J call TRBJ2-2, with D possibly being TRBD1 (6 bases). Trimming pared 4 bases from V and 3 bases from J, leaving 9 bases between. Germline CDR1 SEHNR, CDR2 FQNEAQ (reference sequence). This CDR3 is 14 amino acids long. The CDR3 sequence: CASSSQGYTGELFF. The CDR3 DNA reads TGTGCCAGCAGCTCACAGGGCTACACCGGGGAGCTGTTTTTT.

The chain has TRBV4-3 and TRBJ2-3; 12 bases are a match to TRBD2. V dropped 3 bases and J dropped 6; count of bases not matched to a gene: 4. The CDR3 has 15 residues. Germline lookup yields CDR1 LGHNA and CDR2 YSLEER. In DNA, the CDR3 is TGCGCCAGCAGCCAGACTAGCGGGAGCCGGGATACGCAGTATTTT. Encoded protein: CASSQTSGSRDTQYF.